The rows below give T cell receptor beta chains drawn from one sample of a study of monozygotic twins with inflammatory bowel disease. From the 5' RACE reads, TCRdb lists one entry per CDR3 protein and no DNA. This sample contains around 220,000 distinct CDR3 sequences. The material sequenced was blood. The origin of the receptors is a human donor with ulcerative colitis or Crohn's disease, or a healthy co-twin of an affected twin (not recorded which). CDR3s include the opening cysteine and the closing phenylalanine or tryptophan.

v_gene: TRBV5-4
j_gene: TRBJ2-6
CDR3aa: CASRHQGGANVLTF

v_gene: TRBV11-2
j_gene: TRBJ2-3
CDR3aa: CASSSGRADTQYF

v_gene: TRBV18
j_gene: TRBJ1-4
CDR3aa: CASSPPLRSEKLFF

v_gene: TRBV3-1
j_gene: TRBJ1-2
CDR3aa: CASSQEGAVGYTF

v_gene: TRBV2
j_gene: TRBJ2-3
CDR3aa: CASWGGTDMQYF

v_gene: TRBV5-1
j_gene: TRBJ2-7
CDR3aa: CASSLGPAGAGYEQYF

v_gene: TRBV27
j_gene: TRBJ1-1
CDR3aa: CASNPGLGNTEAFF

v_gene: TRBV4-2
j_gene: TRBJ2-1
CDR3aa: CASSQRGVQNVYNEQFF

v_gene: TRBV19
j_gene: TRBJ2-5
CDR3aa: CASSIDSQGRETQYF

v_gene: TRBV28
j_gene: TRBJ2-1
CDR3aa: CASRGSGRSSATEQFF

v_gene: TRBV27
j_gene: TRBJ2-3
CDR3aa: CASSSLAGVIRTDTQYF

v_gene: TRBV4-1
j_gene: TRBJ2-7
CDR3aa: CASSLAGVGYEQYF

v_gene: TRBV12-3/TRBV12-4
j_gene: TRBJ1-1
CDR3aa: CASTGLPGQGKAFF

v_gene: TRBV3-1
j_gene: TRBJ2-7
CDR3aa: CASSQGAAGEQYF

v_gene: TRBV2
j_gene: TRBJ2-3
CDR3aa: CASRPRRGAGARDTQYF

v_gene: TRBV28
j_gene: TRBJ2-6
CDR3aa: CATLEGRAGANVLTF

v_gene: TRBV12-3/TRBV12-4
j_gene: TRBJ1-5
CDR3aa: CASRPSGGGQPQHF

v_gene: TRBV29-1
j_gene: TRBJ2-2
CDR3aa: CSVVERGLYGELFF

v_gene: TRBV5-1
j_gene: TRBJ2-5
CDR3aa: CASSLAGPGEETQYF

v_gene: TRBV12-3/TRBV12-4
j_gene: TRBJ1-1
CDR3aa: CASSLTGKRTEAFF

v_gene: TRBV3-1
j_gene: TRBJ2-7
CDR3aa: CASSPWGASEKYEQYF

v_gene: TRBV20-1
j_gene: TRBJ1-1
CDR3aa: CSASPGRGTNTEAFF

v_gene: TRBV4-1
j_gene: TRBJ2-1
CDR3aa: CASSQEDSMYNEQFF

v_gene: TRBV6-1
j_gene: TRBJ1-5
CDR3aa: CASSNGGVDQPQHF

v_gene: TRBV7-7
j_gene: TRBJ2-2
CDR3aa: CASSFGGNTGELFF

v_gene: TRBV5-1
j_gene: TRBJ1-1
CDR3aa: CASSLEAGGVGTEAFF

v_gene: TRBV5-6
j_gene: TRBJ1-1
CDR3aa: CASSLQGGHPTSLNTEAFF

v_gene: TRBV11-2
j_gene: TRBJ2-3
CDR3aa: CASSILWKREPYGTDTQYF

v_gene: TRBV12-3/TRBV12-4
j_gene: TRBJ1-2
CDR3aa: CASSSGQGNYGYTF

v_gene: TRBV12-3/TRBV12-4
j_gene: TRBJ1-5
CDR3aa: CASSSYQGFRQPQHF

v_gene: TRBV19
j_gene: TRBJ2-6
CDR3aa: CASTPSTSGLYSGANVLTF

v_gene: TRBV5-1
j_gene: TRBJ2-5
CDR3aa: CASRPQGSAKETQYF

v_gene: TRBV5-1
j_gene: TRBJ1-1
CDR3aa: CASREGDHTEASF